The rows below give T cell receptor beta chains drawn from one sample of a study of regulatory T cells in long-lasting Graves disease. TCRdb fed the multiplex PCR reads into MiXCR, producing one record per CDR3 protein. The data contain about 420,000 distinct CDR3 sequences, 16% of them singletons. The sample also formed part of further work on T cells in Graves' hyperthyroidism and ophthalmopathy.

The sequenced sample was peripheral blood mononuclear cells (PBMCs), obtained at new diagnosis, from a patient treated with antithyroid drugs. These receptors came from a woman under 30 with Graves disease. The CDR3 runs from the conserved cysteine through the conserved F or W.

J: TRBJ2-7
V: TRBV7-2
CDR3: CASSLAVLARYEQYF

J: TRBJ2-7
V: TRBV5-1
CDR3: CASSQGTGPTYEQYF

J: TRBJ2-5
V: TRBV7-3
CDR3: CASSLEGQTSGETQYF

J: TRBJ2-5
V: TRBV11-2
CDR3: CASSLGVNQETQYF

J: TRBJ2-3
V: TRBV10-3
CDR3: CAIKREVTDTQYF

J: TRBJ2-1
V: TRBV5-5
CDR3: CASSAGQGAREQFF

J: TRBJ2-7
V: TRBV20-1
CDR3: CSASTPSTYEQYF

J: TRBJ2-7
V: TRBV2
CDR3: CASSGQGITYEQYF

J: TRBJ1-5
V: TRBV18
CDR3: CASSPNAGGNNQPQHF

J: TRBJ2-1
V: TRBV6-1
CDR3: CASSRTSDRQRPYEQFF

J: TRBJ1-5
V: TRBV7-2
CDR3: CASSLPGTGSGQPQHF

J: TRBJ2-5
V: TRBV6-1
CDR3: CASSDPRRTETQYF

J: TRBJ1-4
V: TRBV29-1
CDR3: CSARAGNEKLFF

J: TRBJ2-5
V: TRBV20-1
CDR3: CSANRPTGVETQYF

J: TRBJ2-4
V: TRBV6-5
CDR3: CASSFGTAKNIQYF

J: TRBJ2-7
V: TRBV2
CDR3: CASSLQGAGTYEQYF

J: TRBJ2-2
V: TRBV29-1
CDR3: CSVEMGRITGELFF

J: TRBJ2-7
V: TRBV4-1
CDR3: CASSQERVRGYEQYF

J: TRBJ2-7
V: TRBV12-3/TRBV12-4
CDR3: CASSFWVNTYEQYF

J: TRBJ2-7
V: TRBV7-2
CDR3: CASSSGFLYEQYF

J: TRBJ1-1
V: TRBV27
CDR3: CASSIRGIYTEAFF

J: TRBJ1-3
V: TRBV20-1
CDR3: CSAIPDGIGNTIYF

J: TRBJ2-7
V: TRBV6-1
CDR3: CASKALYEQYF

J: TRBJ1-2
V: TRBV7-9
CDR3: CASSLDGQHGPGYTF

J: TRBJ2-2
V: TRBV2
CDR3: CASSYEAGRTGELFF

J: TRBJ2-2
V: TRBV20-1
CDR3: CSARQGSTGELFF

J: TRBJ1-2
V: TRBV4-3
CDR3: CASSAMGGSLDGYTF

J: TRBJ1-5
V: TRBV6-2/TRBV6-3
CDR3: CASSTGQAQPQHF

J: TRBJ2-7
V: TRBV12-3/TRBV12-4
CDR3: CASSLDRGEQYF

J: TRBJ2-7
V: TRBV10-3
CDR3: CAISEFSGRIREQYF

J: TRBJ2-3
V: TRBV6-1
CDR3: CASRGDNTDTQYF

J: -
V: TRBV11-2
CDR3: CASSLDTATQYF

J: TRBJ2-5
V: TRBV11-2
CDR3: CASSLDPKGETQYF

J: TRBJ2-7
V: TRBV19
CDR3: CASGQASSYEQYF

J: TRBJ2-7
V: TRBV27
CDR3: CASSFGQGGPYEQYF

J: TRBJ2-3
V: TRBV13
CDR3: CASSSALGLALSDTQYF

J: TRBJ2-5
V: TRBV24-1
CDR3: CATSDRTGGNSWTQYF

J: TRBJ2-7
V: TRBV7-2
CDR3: CASSLAPPGAAYEQYF

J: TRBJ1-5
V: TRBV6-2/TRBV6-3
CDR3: CASSYSQGRGNQPQHF

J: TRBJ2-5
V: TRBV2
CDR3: CASSENTRVGETQYF

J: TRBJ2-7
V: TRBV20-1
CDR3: CSASQGARYEQYF

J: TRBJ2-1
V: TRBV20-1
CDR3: CSAGTPTVSGLYEQFF

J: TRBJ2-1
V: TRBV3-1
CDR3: CASSQEMAGLYNEQFF

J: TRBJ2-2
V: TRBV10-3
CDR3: CAISESQGWVTGELFF